These 12 T cell receptor beta chains originate from one sample sequenced in a study of memory CD4+ T cells and cytomegalovirus serostatus (dated by TCRdb to about 2019). A FACSAria II was used to sort memory CD4+ T cells, defined as single viable CD3+CD4+CD8-CD45RO+ cells. Library creation used the immunoSEQ multiplex PCR assay. The immuneACCESS repertoire file appears here via TCRdb, limited to in-frame rearrangements. These files lack a portion of the clones; in checked studies, under half of the deficit traces to unresolved V genes, and the cause of the others is not known. The sample yields about 38,000 clones; less than 80% were counted once. The ten biggest clones cover approximately 5% of the sample. Input material: memory CD4+ T cells from blood. Source of these receptors: an adult in good health and CMV-seropositive.

The chain uses TRBV2 and TRBJ1-2, with D uncertain. V lost 3 bases and J 4 bases, leaving 12 bases between the germline ends. There are 14 residues in the CDR3. Germline CDR1 and CDR2: SNHLY and FYNNEI. CDR3: CASSEGNGVYGYTF. CDR3 coding DNA: TGTGCCAGCAGTGAGGGGAATGGGGTCTATGGCTACACCTTC.

The chain links TRBV7-2 to TRBJ1-2; no reliable D call. The germline V gene has CDR1 SGHTA and CDR2 FQGNSA. Trimming removed 3 bases at V and 4 bases at J, with 6 bases between. This CDR3 contains 12 residues. CDR3 in amino acids: CASSFSGYGYTF. For the CDR3, the DNA is TGTGCCAGCAGCTTCAGCGGCTATGGCTACACCTTC.

The rearrangement joins TRBV27 to TRBJ1-2, with 8 bases lining up with TRBD1. The length of the CDR3 is 15 residues. Germline V CDR1 and CDR2: MNHEY, SMNVEV (reference sequence). The V segment lost 5 bases and the J segment 8 bases; nucleotides outside the gene matches: 13. Written as DNA, the CDR3 is TGTGCCAGCAGTGGAGACAGGGGCCCGATCCGGGGCTACACCTTC. As protein: CASSGDRGPIRGYTF.

The gene calls are TRBV5-1 and TRBJ2-1; 12 bases fit TRBD1. In germline, CDR1 is SGHRS, CDR2 YFSETQ. Germline trimming cut 1 base from V and 8 bases from J; bases unmatched to any gene: 7. The CDR3 has 16 amino acids. CDR3 nucleotides: TGCGCCAGCAGCTTGTTGGGACAGGGGGCGCTGGATGAGCAGTTCTTC. This translates into CASSLLGQGALDEQFF.

J is TRBJ1-2 and V is TRBV6-5; D is uncertain. CDR3 length: 13 amino acids. V was pared by 2 bases and J by 1 base, with 5 bases between. Germline V gene sequence: CDR1 MNHEY, CDR2 SVGAGI. CDR3: CASSYTVNYGYTF. The CDR3 DNA sequence: TGTGCCAGCAGTTACACAGTTAACTATGGCTACACCTTC.

This chain joins TRBV28 and TRBJ1-6, with D unresolved. Germline assignment: CDR1 MDHEN and CDR2 SYDVKM. The length of the CDR3 is 16 residues. V was shortened by 5 bases and J by 0 bases, with 11 bases between the two germline ends. The CDR3 sequence is CASSIGGSSYNSPLHF. CDR3 in DNA: TGTGCCAGCAGTATAGGCGGGAGCTCCTATAATTCACCCCTCCACTTT.

This clone was seen a handful of times. The rearrangement uses TRBV5-1 and TRBJ1-1; no reliable D call. Germline V gives CDR1 SGHRS, CDR2 YFSETQ. The V end was cut by 4 bases, the J end by 3 bases, with 10 bases between. This CDR3 has 13 amino acids. The DNA for the CDR3 is TGCGCCAGCAGCGTTCAATCGGACACTGAAGCTTTCTTT. Amino acids: CASSVQSDTEAFF.

CDR3 in amino acids: CASSPPGGRGGYTF. DNA of the CDR3: TGTGCCAGCTCACCACCTGGGGGCAGAGGTGGCTACACCTTC. This sequence joins TRBV18 and TRBJ1-2; D might be TRBD1 (6 bases). The CDR3 sequence is 14 residues long. CDR1 KGHSH and CDR2 LQKENI come from the germline V gene. V was shortened by 0 bases and J by 7 bases, with 12 bases between the two germline ends.

The genes are TRBV7-6 and TRBJ2-1, with TRBD2 matching 8 bases. The CDR3 totals 17 residues. V was clipped by 0 bases and J by 1 base; unmatched bases: 5. CDR1 and CDR2 from the germline V gene are SGHVS and FNYEAQ. The CDR3 DNA sequence: TGTGCCAGCAGCTTAGCGGGGCCTAGCGGGTCCTACAATGAGCAGTTCTTC. Amino acid sequence: CASSLAGPSGSYNEQFF.

This rearrangement joins TRBV7-6 to TRBJ2-1; D tentatively fits TRBD1 or TRBD2 (5 bases each). The germline gives CDR1 SGHVS, CDR2 FNYEAQ. V was cut by 6 bases and J by 9 bases, with 21 bases left in between. There are 15 residues in the CDR3. CDR3 nucleotides: TGTGCCAGCAGTTCTCGGGGCCCTCAGTGGGGTGAGCAGTTCTTC. It codes for CASSSRGPQWGEQFF.

The rearrangement links TRBV7-9 to TRBJ2-3, with D hard to call. The ends were cut back, 2 bases at V and 3 bases at J, with 12 bases in the middle. CDR1 is SEHNR, CDR2 FQNEAQ, per germline (reference sequence). The CDR3 sequence is 15 residues long. The chain's CDR3 is CASSLSGRQTDTQYF. CDR3 sequence (DNA): TGTGCCAGCAGCTTATCGGGCCGCCAAACAGATACGCAGTATTTT.

The V gene is TRBV6-1, the J gene TRBJ2-7; D uncertain. Germline lookup yields CDR1 MNHNS and CDR2 SASEGT. V lost 2 bases and J lost 2, with 10 bases in between. This CDR3 is 14 amino acids long. Here the CDR3 reads CASSESHRPYEQYF. CDR3 coding DNA: TGTGCCAGCAGTGAAAGTCACAGACCCTACGAGCAGTACTTC.